This paragraph covers one TCR beta chain sequence. Its antigen target is currently unknown. Per-base qualities were not stored, and no clone one base away is much larger. These data come from a study of T cell repertoires in cytomegalovirus infection (dated by TCRdb to between 2018 and 2021). As for the study more broadly: The HLA type of each donor mattered for the analysis, because public TCR beta signatures pointed to carriage of CMV infection along with the matching HLA type.

The instrument was an Illumina HiSeq 1500. TCRdb passed the public sequencing reads through fastp at Q25 and MiXCR, retaining productive beta sequences. Each record represents a unique CDR3 protein, reported with the most common genes and DNA among its rows. Here the sample has 500,000 to 600,000 distinct CDR3 sequences; 16% occur a single time. The ten largest clones take up approximately 24% of the sample. Paper-wide results and their limitations: Cumulative frequency of public TCR beta family members discriminated carriers of CMV infection plus the relevant HLA type in this cohort and an independent approximately 350-donor cohort. In the ex vivo response, HLA-C-restricted CMV-specific TCR beta clonotypes were dominant, and in two of eight donors the single most frequent clonotype came from this HLA-C-restricted group.

The sequence derives from a human donor in good health (CMV status not recorded). Some clones in this sample may be carry-over from other donors' samples. Sequenced input: CD8+ T cells from PBMCs.

This receptor carries the CDR3 CSAYDRGNEQFF. The nucleotide sequence is TGCAGTGCTTACGACAGGGGCAATGAGCAGTTCTTC. Recombination joined TRBV20-1 with TRBJ2-1; 8 bases in the middle match TRBD1. The germline V gene (reference sequence) sets CDR1 to DFQATT and CDR2 to SNEGSKA. The germline V and J ends show losses of 5 bases and 6 bases respectively, and no gene match explains 3 bases of the junction. The CDR3 has 12 amino acids, counting the end cysteine and phenylalanine. Only CDR3 DNA remains: 36 bases, in frame from the first base.